The source of this TCR beta chain is a study of radiotherapy plus CTLA-4 blockade in lung cancer. Turning to the study itself: Across the patients, objective responses occurred in under 20%, and disease control in roughly 31%.

Method: immunoSEQ multiplex PCR; TCRdb's copy keeps in-frame clones and lacks some. The data show 85,000 to 90,000 clones, around 86% seen once. This clone is a singleton in its sample. The antigen remains undetermined. The study's findings and limits: Radiotherapy was combined with ipilimumab, and tumor-derived TCR clones then expanded in blood.

Focal radiation was given together with CTLA-4 blockade (ipilimumab) to patients with chemo-refractory metastatic non-small-cell lung cancer. The V gene lost 3 bases and the J gene lost 2 bases, with 11 bases spanning the gap. Germline V gene data show CDR1 as LNHDA and CDR2 as SQIVND (reference sequence). The CDR3 consists of 14 residues. The TCR originated in a human donor with non-small cell lung cancer that progressed on radiotherapy plus ipilimumab. Specimen: peripheral blood, collected from a patient treated with radiotherapy plus ipilimumab. V gene TRBV19 combines with J gene TRBJ2-7, with D maybe TRBD2 (7 bases). This CDR3 reads CASSMEGGPYEQYF. The DNA of the CDR3 is TGTGCCAGTAGTATGGAGGGGGGGCCCTACGAGCAGTACTTC.